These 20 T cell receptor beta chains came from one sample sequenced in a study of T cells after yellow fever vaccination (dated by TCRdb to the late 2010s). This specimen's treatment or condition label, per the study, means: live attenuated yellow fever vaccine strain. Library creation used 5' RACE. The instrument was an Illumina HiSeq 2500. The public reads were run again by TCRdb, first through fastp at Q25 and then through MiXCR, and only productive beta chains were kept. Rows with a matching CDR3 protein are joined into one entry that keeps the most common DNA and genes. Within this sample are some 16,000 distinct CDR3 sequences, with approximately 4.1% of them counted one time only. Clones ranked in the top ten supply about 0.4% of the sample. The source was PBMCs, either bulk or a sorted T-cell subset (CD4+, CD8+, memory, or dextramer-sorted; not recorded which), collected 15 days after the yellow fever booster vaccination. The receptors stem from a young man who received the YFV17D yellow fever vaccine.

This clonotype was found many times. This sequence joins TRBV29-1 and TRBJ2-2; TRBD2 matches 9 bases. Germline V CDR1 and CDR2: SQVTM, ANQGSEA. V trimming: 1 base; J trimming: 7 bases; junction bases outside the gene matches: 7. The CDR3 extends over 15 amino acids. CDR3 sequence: CSVEGGRAGIGELFF. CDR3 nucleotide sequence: TGCAGCGTTGAAGGCGGGAGGGCCGGGATCGGGGAGCTGTTTTTT.

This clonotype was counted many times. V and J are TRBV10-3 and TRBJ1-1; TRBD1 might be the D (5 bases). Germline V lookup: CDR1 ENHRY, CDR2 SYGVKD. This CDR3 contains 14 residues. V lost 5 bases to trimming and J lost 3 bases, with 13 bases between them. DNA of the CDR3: TGTGCCATCAGTTCGGGACCGGGGGACACTGAAGCTTTCTTT. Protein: CAISSGPGDTEAFF.

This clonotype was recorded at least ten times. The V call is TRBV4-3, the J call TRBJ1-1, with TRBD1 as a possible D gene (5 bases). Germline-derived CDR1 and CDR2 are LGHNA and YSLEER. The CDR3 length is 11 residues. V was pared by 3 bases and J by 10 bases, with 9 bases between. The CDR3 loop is CASSHGGTAFF. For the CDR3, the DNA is TGCGCCAGCAGCCATGGAGGGACAGCTTTCTTT.

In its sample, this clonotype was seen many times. The CDR3 nucleotides read TGTGCCAGCAGCCAAGAGGTAGACAGGGGGTTCTATGGCTACACCTTC. Protein: CASSQEVDRGFYGYTF. V and J are TRBV4-2 and TRBJ1-2; TRBD1 matches 9 bases. Germline V gene data show CDR1 as LGHNA and CDR2 as YNFKEQ. V lost 0 bases, J lost 4 bases, and 6 bases stayed unmatched. The CDR3 has 16 residues.

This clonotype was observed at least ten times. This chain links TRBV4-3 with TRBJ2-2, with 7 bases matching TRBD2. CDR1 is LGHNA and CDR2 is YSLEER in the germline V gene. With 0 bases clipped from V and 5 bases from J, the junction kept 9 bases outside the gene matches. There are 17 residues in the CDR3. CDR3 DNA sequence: TGCGCCAGCAGCCAAGACATCGCGGGAGTACGGACCGGGGAGCTGTTTTTT. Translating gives CASSQDIAGVRTGELFF.

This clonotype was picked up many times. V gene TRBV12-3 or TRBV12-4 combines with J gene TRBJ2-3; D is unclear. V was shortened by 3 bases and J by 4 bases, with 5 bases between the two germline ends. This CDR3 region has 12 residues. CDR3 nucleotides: TGTGCCAGCAGTTTGGATGCAGATACGCAGTATTTT. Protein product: CASSLDADTQYF.

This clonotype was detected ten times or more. In nucleotides, the CDR3 is TGTGCCAGCAACCTGGACAGGGGGCCTGAAAAACTGTTTTTT. Translation gives CASNLDRGPEKLFF. The chain joins TRBV28 to TRBJ1-4; TRBD1 matches 11 bases. Losses at the gene ends were 7 bases for V and 7 bases for J; bases not matched to a gene: 5. Germline CDR1 and CDR2: MDHEN and SYDVKM. The CDR3 spans 14 residues.

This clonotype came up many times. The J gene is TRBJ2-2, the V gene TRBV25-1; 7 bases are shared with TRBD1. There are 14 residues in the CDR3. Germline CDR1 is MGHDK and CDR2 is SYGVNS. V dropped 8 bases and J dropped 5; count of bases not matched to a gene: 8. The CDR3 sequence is CASGGRGWTGELFF. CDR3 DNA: TGTGCCAGCGGCGGCAGGGGGTGGACCGGGGAGCTGTTTTTT. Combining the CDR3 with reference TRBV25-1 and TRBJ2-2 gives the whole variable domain EADIYQTPRYLVIGTGKKITLECSQTMGHDKMYWYQQDPGMELHLIHYSYGVNSTEKGDLSSESTVSRIRTEHFPLTLESARPSHTSQYLCASGGRGWTGELFFGEGSRLTVL.

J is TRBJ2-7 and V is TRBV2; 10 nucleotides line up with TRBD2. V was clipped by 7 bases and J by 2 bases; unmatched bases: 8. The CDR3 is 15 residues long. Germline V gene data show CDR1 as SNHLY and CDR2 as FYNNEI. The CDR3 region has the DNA TGTGCCAGCACCCATGCTAGCGGGGGAACCTACGAGCAGTACTTC. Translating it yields CASTHASGGTYEQYF. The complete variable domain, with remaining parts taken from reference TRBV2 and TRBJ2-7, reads EPEVTQTPSHQVTQMGQEVILRCVPISNHLYFYWYRQILGQKVEFLVSFYNNEISEKSEIFDDQFSVERPDGSNFTLKIRSTKLEDSAMYFCASTHASGGTYEQYFGPGTRLTVT.

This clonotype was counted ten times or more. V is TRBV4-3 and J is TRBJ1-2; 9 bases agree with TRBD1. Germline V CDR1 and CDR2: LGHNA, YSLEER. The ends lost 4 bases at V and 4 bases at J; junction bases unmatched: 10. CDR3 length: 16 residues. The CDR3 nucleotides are TGCGCCAGCAGCCCCAAACCGACAGGGGGTAGCTATGGCTACACCTTC. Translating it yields CASSPKPTGGSYGYTF.

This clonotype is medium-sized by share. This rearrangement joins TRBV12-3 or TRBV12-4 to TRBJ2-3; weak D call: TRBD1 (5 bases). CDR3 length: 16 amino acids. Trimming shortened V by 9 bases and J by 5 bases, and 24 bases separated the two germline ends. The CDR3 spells CASRPTMGQGKDTQYF. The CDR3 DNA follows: TGTGCCAGTCGTCCGACGATGGGGCAGGGAAAAGATACGCAGTATTTT.

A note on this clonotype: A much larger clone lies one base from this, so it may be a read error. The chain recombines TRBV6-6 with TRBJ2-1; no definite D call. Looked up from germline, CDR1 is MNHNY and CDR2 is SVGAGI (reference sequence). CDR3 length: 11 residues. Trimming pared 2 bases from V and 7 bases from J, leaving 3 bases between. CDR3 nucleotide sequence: TGTGCCAGCAGTTACAAGAATGAGCAGTTCTTC. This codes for CASSYKNEQFF.

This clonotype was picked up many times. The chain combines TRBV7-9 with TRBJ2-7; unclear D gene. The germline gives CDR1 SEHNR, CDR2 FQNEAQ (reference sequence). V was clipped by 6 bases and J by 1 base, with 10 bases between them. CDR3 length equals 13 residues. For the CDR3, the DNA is TGTGCCAGCAGGACTCATGGGTCCTACGAGCAGTACTTC. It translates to CASRTHGSYEQYF.

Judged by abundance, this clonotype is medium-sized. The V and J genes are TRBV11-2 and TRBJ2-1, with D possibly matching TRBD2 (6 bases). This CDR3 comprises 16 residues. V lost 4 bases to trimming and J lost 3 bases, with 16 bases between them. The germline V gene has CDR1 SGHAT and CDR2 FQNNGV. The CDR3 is CASSSEGTLYYNEQFF. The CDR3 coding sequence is TGTGCCAGCAGCTCGGAGGGGACCCTCTACTACAATGAGCAGTTCTTC.

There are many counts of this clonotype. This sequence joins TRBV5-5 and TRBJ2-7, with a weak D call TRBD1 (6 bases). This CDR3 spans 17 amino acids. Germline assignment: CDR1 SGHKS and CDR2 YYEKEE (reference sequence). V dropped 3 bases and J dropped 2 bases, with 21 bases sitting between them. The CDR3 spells CASSSTGRTIFTYEQYF. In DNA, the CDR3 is TGTGCCAGCAGCTCGACAGGACGCACCATATTTACCTACGAGCAGTACTTC.

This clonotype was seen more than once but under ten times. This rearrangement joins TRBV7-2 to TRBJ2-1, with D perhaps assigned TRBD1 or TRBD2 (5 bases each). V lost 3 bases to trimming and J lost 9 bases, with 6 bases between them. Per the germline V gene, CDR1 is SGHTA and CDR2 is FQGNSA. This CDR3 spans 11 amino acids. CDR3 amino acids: CASSLGTEQFF. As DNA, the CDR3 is TGTGCCAGCAGCTTGGGGACTGAGCAGTTCTTC. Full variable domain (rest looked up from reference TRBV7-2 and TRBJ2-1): GAGVSQSPSNKVTEKGKDVELRCDPISGHTALYWYRQSLGQGLEFLIYFQGNSAPDKSGLPSDRFSAERTGGSVSTLTIQRTQQEDSAVYLCASSLGTEQFFGPGTRLTVL.

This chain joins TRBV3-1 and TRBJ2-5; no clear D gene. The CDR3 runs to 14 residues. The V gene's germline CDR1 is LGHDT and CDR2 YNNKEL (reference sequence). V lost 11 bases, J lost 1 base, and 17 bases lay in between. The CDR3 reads CAFSFRHLQETQYF. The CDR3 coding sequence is TGTGCCTTCAGTTTTCGGCACCTCCAAGAGACCCAGTACTTC.

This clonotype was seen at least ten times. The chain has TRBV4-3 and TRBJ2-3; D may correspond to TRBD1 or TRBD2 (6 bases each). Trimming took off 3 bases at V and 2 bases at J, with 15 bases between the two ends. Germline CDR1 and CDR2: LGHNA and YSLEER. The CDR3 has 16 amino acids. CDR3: CASSHLARGFTDTQYF. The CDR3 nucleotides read TGCGCCAGCAGCCACCTAGCGAGGGGGTTCACAGATACGCAGTATTTT.

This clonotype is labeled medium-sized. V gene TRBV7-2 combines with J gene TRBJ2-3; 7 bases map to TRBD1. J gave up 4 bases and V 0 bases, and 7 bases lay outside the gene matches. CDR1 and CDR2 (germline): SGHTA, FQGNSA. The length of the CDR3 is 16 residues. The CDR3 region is CASSLAYGTVSDTQYF. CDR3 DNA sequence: TGTGCCAGCAGCTTAGCGTACGGGACAGTCTCAGATACGCAGTATTTT.

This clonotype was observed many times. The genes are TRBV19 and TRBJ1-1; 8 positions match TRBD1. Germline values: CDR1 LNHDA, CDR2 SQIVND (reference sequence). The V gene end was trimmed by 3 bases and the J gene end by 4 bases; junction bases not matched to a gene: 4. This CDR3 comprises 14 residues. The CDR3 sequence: CASSMQGAVTEAFF. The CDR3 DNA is TGTGCCAGTAGTATGCAGGGGGCGGTCACTGAAGCTTTCTTT.